The text below deals with one T cell receptor (beta chain). Its cognate antigen is unknown. MiXCR, run by TCRdb on the 5' RACE reads, gives a single entry per CDR3 protein. The table includes more than 1.5 million distinct CDR3 sequences, around 29% detected once. These data originate in a study of identical twins. Overall study findings and caveats: Conclusions came from cross-sectional statistical analysis, not from following the same donors.

This CDR3 spans 13 amino acids. Per the germline V gene, CDR1 is SQVTM and CDR2 is ANQGSEA. V lost 3 bases to trimming and J lost 4 bases; unmatched junction nucleotides: 3. The genes are TRBV29-1 and TRBJ2-7, with 10 bases that match TRBD2. The sample consisted of cord blood. The clonotype comes from a newborn girl in good health. The CDR3 loop is CSVEPSGGYEQYF. The CDR3 nucleotides are TGCAGCGTTGAGCCTAGCGGGGGTTACGAGCAGTACTTC.